This T cell receptor beta chain was retrieved from a study of glioma-infiltrating T cells after dendritic cell vaccination (dated by TCRdb to 2015 to 2016). With regard to the full study: Of the roughly 15 glioblastoma patients in the cohort, all drawn from Phase I and II dendritic cell vaccination trials, 9 were newly diagnosed and 6 had recurrent disease. Patients received autologous tumor lysate-pulsed dendritic cell vaccination between the early 2000s and the early 2010s. To make the vaccine, monocyte-derived dendritic cells were cultured for under eight days with IL-4 and GM-CSF and then pulsed overnight with autologous tumor lysate. Each patient got three intradermal injections of the dendritic cell vaccine, spaced at biweekly intervals, in the arm below the axilla. In glioblastoma patients vaccinated with dendritic cells, deep sequencing of TCR beta CDR3 regions served to measure the amount of tumor-infiltrating lymphocytes and to compare repertoires between tumor and blood. Survival after dendritic cell vaccination was correlated with TCR sequencing metrics, such as TIL content and the overlap between tumor and blood repertoires.

This clone was recorded at least ten times. Its antigen target is currently unknown. No quality values exist for individual bases; no much larger clone is one base distant. Using the immunoSEQ assay, TCRB CDR3 regions were amplified from 1.5 to 2 micrograms of genomic DNA, or from all available DNA when less than that was on hand. The multiplex PCR employed 60 forward primers targeting TCR V beta segments and 13 reverse primers targeting J beta segments. To estimate the number of reads per starting template, synthetic control templates were added to each sample at limiting dilution. The Illumina HiSeq System generated 87 bp sequencing reads. The authors processed their data as follows. PCR and sequencing errors were removed by a nearest neighbor algorithm that merged closely related sequences. TCR overlap was measured as the percentage of unique tumor TCR beta sequences also present in the same patient's peripheral blood. TCRdb's version of the immuneACCESS table is confined to in-frame rearrangements and falls short of the full clone set. An unresolved V gene accounts for under half of the shortfall where checked; the remainder is of unknown origin. V and J calls and clone size are those listed in that table; D and trimming were worked out from the DNA. Present in this sample are roughly 100,000 clones, around 81% of which were seen just once. 10% to 15% of the sample belongs to the ten largest clones.

Patients were selected for having adequate residual fresh-frozen tumor tissue and more than two years of available survival data. None of the glioblastoma patients carried an isocitrate dehydrogenase mutation, although molecular status otherwise varied. PBMC were collected before vaccination, two weeks after the third vaccination, and at tumor progression when it occurred. Genomic DNA was extracted with the Qiagen DNeasy Blood extraction Kit. Study-wide conclusions, independent of this receptor: Longer time to progression and overall survival after dendritic cell vaccination were predicted by higher estimated pretreatment TIL content. The cohort was small and heterogeneous, only a few patients had full blood and tumor sets, and even fewer had initial-recurrent tumor pairs. TCR clonality showed no direct relationship with survival, which suggests that a diverse polyclonal response may be important. The three-group TCR overlap response model was characterized as speculative, and prospective validation of the model was stated to be required.

This sample comprised blood, obtained before dendritic cell vaccination. The clonotype comes from a human donor with glioblastoma.

The bases are TGTGCCAGCAGCTCAAAAACCGGGACTAGGGATGGGAATGAGCAGTTCTTC. Its protein reads: CASSSKTGTRDGNEQFF. The sequence links TRBV13 to TRBJ2-1; the junction holds 8 bases that match TRBD2. Via the germline V gene (reference sequence), CDR1 is PRHDT and CDR2 FYEKMQ. Germline trimming: 4 bases from V, 7 bases from J; junction bases outside gene matches: 15. Measured from the cysteine to the phenylalanine, the CDR3 is 17 residues long. Only the CDR3 part of the read is kept: 51 bases, read in frame from the first base.